The present T cell receptor (beta chain) was sequenced within a study of shared clonotypes between healthy human individuals. Study details: Every donor yielded three CD4 naive, three CD4 memory, two CD8 naive and one CD8 memory plate.

TCRdb's copy holds only in-frame clones and misses some; the assay was immunoSEQ multiplex PCR. Of around 1.6 million clones in the sample, approximately 98% were seen once. Turning to this clone: What it binds is not known.

Points from the study as a whole: Expectations were that clonotype sharing among donors would be affected by sequencing depth. The study found lower generation probabilities in non-shared clonotypes than in those shared by all four donors.

This receptor was taken from a man aged 25 to 40 in good health. The sequenced sample was naive CD4+ T cells sorted from blood. The subset is: CD45RA+ positively selected.

This chain's CDR3 is CASSPSGRTRSSYEQYF. The CDR3 DNA reads TGTGCCAGCAGTCCTAGCGGACGAACGCGAAGCTCCTACGAGCAGTACTTC. The rearrangement joins TRBV28 to TRBJ2-7; 7 positions match TRBD2. Losses at the gene ends were 5 bases for V and 0 bases for J; bases not matched to a gene: 13. The CDR3 is made up of 17 amino acids. Per the germline V gene, CDR1 is MDHEN and CDR2 is SYDVKM.